This T cell receptor (beta chain) was captured in a study of response to subunit inactivated influenza vaccine. Findings of the study overall: It was the authors' suggestion that each seasonal influenza vaccination recruits few new T cells.

TCRdb itself ran the RT-PCR reads through MiXCR, one entry per CDR3 protein. The table includes almost 600,000 distinct CDR3 sequences, 12% to 15% detected once. The CDR3 is 14 amino acids. The trim removed 5 bases at V and 8 bases at J, leaving 6 bases unmatched. Germline values: CDR1 ENHRY, CDR2 SYGVKD. This clonotype was seen a few times. As yet, its antigen is unknown. The chain couples TRBV10-3 to TRBJ1-2; 12 positions match TRBD1. This sequence originates from a man in his fifties or sixties who received an inactivated influenza vaccine. This specimen was PBMCs from blood, taken 11 to 12 days after vaccination. The CDR3 region has the DNA TGTGCCATCAGTTCCGGGACAGGGGGCTTGGGCTACACCTTC. It specifies CAISSGTGGLGYTF.